This entry lists 27 T cell receptor beta chains sequenced from one sample in a study of cytomegalovirus exposure and HLA in healthy donors (dated by TCRdb to 2017 to 2019). The method was the immunoSEQ multiplex PCR assay. What TCRdb holds here is the immuneACCESS table cut down to in-frame rearrangements. Part of the clones is not present; checked against another copy, under half of the missing clones reflect an unresolved V gene, and the others are unexplained. The table for this sample lists 150,000 to 200,000 clones; 86% of them were counted only once. The leading ten clones occupy 4.5% to 7% of the sample. The specimen was PBMCs. These receptors all stem from a woman in her twenties or thirties in good health and CMV-seronegative.

This chain connects TRBV6-4 to TRBJ2-1; 13 bases map to TRBD2. V gave up 4 bases and J gave up 8 bases; unmatched junction bases: 2. The CDR3 length is 14 residues. Per germline, CDR1 MRHNA and CDR2 SNTAGT. In DNA form, the CDR3 reads TGTGCCAGCAGTGGCGGACTAGCGGGAGATGAGCAGTTCTTC. As protein: CASSGGLAGDEQFF.

This clone occurred once. The rearrangement links TRBV2 to TRBJ2-5, with 8 bases identical to TRBD2. Germline V gene sequence: CDR1 SNHLY, CDR2 FYNNEI. The CDR3 contains 14 residues. With 7 bases clipped from V and 4 bases from J, the junction kept 8 bases outside the gene matches. The CDR3 DNA sequence: TGTGCCAGCAAGGGAGCGGGAGTGGTAGAGACCCAGTACTTC. It is translated as CASKGAGVVETQYF.

The J gene is TRBJ2-3, the V gene TRBV27, with TRBD2 matching over 8 bases. J lost 0 bases, V lost 6 bases, and 8 bases had no gene match. This CDR3 contains 16 residues. Germline assignment: CDR1 MNHEY and CDR2 SMNVEV (reference sequence). The chain's CDR3 is CASRLSGALSTDTQYF. The CDR3 nucleotides read TGTGCCAGCAGACTTAGCGGGGCTCTTAGCACAGATACGCAGTATTTT.

This clone ranks as medium-sized. This chain connects TRBV21-1 to TRBJ2-7; TRBD2, as called in the table, went unchecked against the DNA. TRBV21-1 is a documented pseudogene. This CDR3 contains 14 residues. The CDR3 sequence: CASSKGTSGYEQYF. CDR3 coding DNA: TGTGCCAGCAGCAAAGGGACTAGCGGCTACGAGCAGTACTTC.

The J gene is TRBJ2-1, the V gene TRBV5-1; 9 bases map to TRBD2. CDR3 length: 15 residues. The germline V gene encodes CDR1 SGHRS and CDR2 YFSETQ. Trimming took 4 bases from V and 8 from J; bases not matched to a gene: 10. Written as DNA, the CDR3 is TGCGCCAGCAGCGTATATAGCGGGAGCAGTTATGAGCAGTTCTTC. Translating gives CASSVYSGSSYEQFF.

The gene calls are TRBV10-3 and TRBJ1-1; 8 positions agree with TRBD1. Germline V CDR1 and CDR2: ENHRY, SYGVKD. V shed 8 bases and J 7 bases; nucleotides not matched to a gene: 9. CDR3 length: 13 residues. CDR3: CAISSYRGIEAFF. The CDR3 nucleotides are TGTGCCATCTCTTCTTACAGGGGGATTGAAGCTTTCTTT.

The table lists this clone with a count of one. This chain uses TRBV5-1 with TRBJ1-5; 7 nucleotides line up with TRBD1. The CDR3 extends over 15 amino acids. Germline CDR1 is SGHRS and CDR2 is YFSETQ. V shed 4 bases, J shed 0 bases, and the junction held 4 bases outside the gene matches. CDR3 in DNA: TGCGCCAGCAGCCCAGGGGGAAATAGCAATCAGCCCCAGCATTTT. The encoded protein is CASSPGGNSNQPQHF. The full variable domain, its missing parts supplied by reference TRBV5-1 and TRBJ1-5, is KAGVTQTPRYLIKTRGQQVTLSCSPISGHRSVSWYQQTPGQGLQFLFEYFSETQRNKGNFPGRFSGRQFSNSRSEMNVSTLELGDSALYLCASSPGGNSNQPQHFGDGTRLSIL.

V usage is TRBV29-1 and J usage is TRBJ2-7; the match to TRBD2 covers 8 bases. CDR1 and CDR2 from the germline V gene are SQVTM and ANQGSEA. The CDR3 has 14 amino acids. The V segment lost 3 bases and the J segment 2 bases; nucleotides outside the gene matches: 6. This CDR3 reads CSVDGARGAYEQYF. The CDR3 DNA reads as TGCAGCGTTGACGGGGCGCGGGGGGCCTACGAGCAGTACTTC.

This clone showed up just once. V gene TRBV7-9 combines with J gene TRBJ2-1, with 9 bases identical to TRBD1. Looked up from germline, CDR1 is SEHNR and CDR2 is FQNEAQ (reference sequence). Unmatched junction bases numbered 7, after V lost 10 bases and J lost 9 bases. This CDR3 is 12 amino acids long. The CDR3 spells CATQGAATEQFF. CDR3 sequence (DNA): TGTGCCACACAGGGGGCGGCTACTGAGCAGTTCTTC.

The rearrangement links TRBV4-3 to TRBJ2-7; the D is unclear. The germline CDR1 and CDR2 sequences are LGHNA and YSLEER. Trimming stripped 0 bases from V and 2 bases from J, with 17 bases between. CDR3 size: 17 residues. This CDR3 reads CASSQDRAGLDPYEQYF. The CDR3 DNA follows: TGCGCCAGCAGCCAAGATCGTGCAGGTTTGGACCCCTACGAGCAGTACTTC.

Relative to its sample, this clone is large. The V call is TRBV4-3, the J call TRBJ2-6; D perhaps matches TRBD1 (6 bases). V dropped 4 bases and J dropped 1 base, with 14 bases sitting between them. The CDR3 loop spans 17 amino acids. Germline V gives CDR1 LGHNA, CDR2 YSLEER. CDR3 residues: CASSPAGDGSGANVLTF. CDR3 nucleotides: TGCGCCAGCAGCCCGGCAGGGGACGGGTCTGGGGCCAACGTCCTGACTTTC.

The chain couples TRBV27 to TRBJ2-3; D is perhaps TRBD2 (6 bases). V was clipped by 6 bases and J by 2 bases, with 39 bases between them. Germline lookup yields CDR1 MNHEY and CDR2 SMNVEV (reference sequence). The CDR3 has 23 residues. The DNA of the CDR3 is TGTGCCAGCAGGTGGTTGGGATTCGCGGGACCCTATTTTAATTTACGCTCCACAGATACGCAGTATTTT. It is translated as CASRWLGFAGPYFNLRSTDTQYF.

The genes are TRBV7-6 and TRBJ2-3, with 13 bases lining up with TRBD2. The CDR3 has 17 amino acids. V was clipped by 5 bases and J by 2 bases; unmatched bases: 7. Germline V lookup: CDR1 SGHVS, CDR2 FNYEAQ. The CDR3 here is CASSTGTSGVYTDTQYF. CDR3 sequence (DNA): TGTGCCAGCAGCACCGGGACTAGCGGGGTCTACACAGATACGCAGTATTTT.

This clone was observed a single time. Its ends do not fully match the called genes, so a read error is possible. This chain uses TRBV2 with TRBJ1-5, with 7 positions matching TRBD1. This CDR3 contains 15 residues. Per the germline V gene, CDR1 is SNHLY and CDR2 is FYNNEI. The CDR3 DNA reads TGTGCCAGCGGTGAAGGGACAGTTAGCAATCAGCCCCAGCATTTT. As protein: CASGEGTVSNQPQHF.

The chain joins TRBV28 to TRBJ2-7; 7 bases match TRBD2. The CDR3 spans 17 residues. Germline assignment: CDR1 MDHEN and CDR2 SYDVKM. Germline trimming cut 7 bases from V and 1 base from J; bases unmatched to any gene: 16. The chain's CDR3 is CASTPLRREIGSYEQYF. CDR3 sequence (DNA): TGTGCCAGCACCCCCCTTAGGCGGGAGATTGGGTCCTACGAGCAGTACTTC.

The gene calls are TRBV27 and TRBJ1-2; 7 bases are shared with TRBD1. Germline CDR1 reads MNHEY; CDR2 reads SMNVEV (reference sequence). The CDR3 runs 15 residues. V was pared by 0 bases and J by 5 bases, with 6 bases of the junction left unmatched. CDR3 in DNA: TGTGCCAGCAGTTTATCCAGGGGACAGAATTATGGCTACACCTTC. It specifies CASSLSRGQNYGYTF.

The V gene is TRBV5-1, the J gene TRBJ1-2, with TRBD1 identical over 11 bases. In germline, CDR1 is SGHRS, CDR2 YFSETQ. The CDR3 runs to 15 residues. V lost 2 bases to trimming and J lost 4 bases; unmatched junction nucleotides: 4. In DNA form, the CDR3 reads TGCGCCAGCAGCTTTGGACAGGGGGCTTCCTATGGCTACACCTTC. Its translation: CASSFGQGASYGYTF.

This clone showed up just once. The V call is TRBV14, the J call TRBJ2-1; the match to TRBD1 covers 8 bases. With 0 bases clipped from V and 7 bases from J, the junction kept 17 bases outside the gene matches. CDR3 size: 19 residues. Germline CDR1 reads SGHDN; CDR2 reads FVKESK. Here the CDR3 reads CASSQERTGLVKLRNEQFF. Written as DNA, the CDR3 is TGTGCCAGCAGCCAAGAACGGACAGGGTTGGTAAAGTTGCGGAATGAGCAGTTCTTC.

The gene calls are TRBV27 and TRBJ1-1; TRBD1 matches at 7 bases. V lost 5 bases, J lost 5 bases, and 5 bases stayed unmatched. In germline, CDR1 is MNHEY, CDR2 SMNVEV (reference sequence). The CDR3 spans 13 residues. As DNA, the CDR3 is TGTGCCAGCAGTGAACAGGGGAGGACTGAAGCTTTCTTT. Translation: CASSEQGRTEAFF.

This chain joins TRBV2 and TRBJ2-7; 9 positions agree with TRBD1. The CDR3 totals 13 residues. With 5 bases clipped from V and 5 bases from J, the junction kept 4 bases outside the gene matches. Per the germline V gene, CDR1 is SNHLY and CDR2 is FYNNEI. The CDR3 nucleotides read TGTGCCAGCAGTTGGGACAGGGATGACGAGCAGTACTTC. It translates to CASSWDRDDEQYF.

The rearrangement joins TRBV4-1 to TRBJ1-1, with 7 bases that match TRBD1. Germline V gene data show CDR1 as MGHRA and CDR2 as YSYEKL. The junction had 5 bases not matched to a gene; V was cut back by 5 bases and J by 8 bases. CDR3 size: 12 residues. CDR3 bases: TGCGCCAGCAGCTCCGGGACAGTAGAAGCTTTCTTT. This sequence encodes CASSSGTVEAFF.

This clone has a handful of counts. The chain couples TRBV6-1 to TRBJ1-1; D is ambiguous. Trimming removed 7 bases from V and 7 bases from J, with 7 bases in between. There are 10 residues in the CDR3. Germline V gene data show CDR1 as MNHNS and CDR2 as SASEGT. The CDR3 nucleotides are TGTGCCAGCAAGCTTAATGAAGCTTTCTTT. This gives the protein CASKLNEAFF.

The gene calls are TRBV7-2 and TRBJ2-1, with a possible D match to TRBD2 (6 bases). The ends were cut back, 1 base at V and 0 bases at J, with 10 bases in the middle. CDR1 SGHTA and CDR2 FQGNSA come from the germline V gene. The CDR3 consists of 16 residues. This CDR3 reads CASSLEGGNSYNEQFF. The CDR3 DNA reads as TGTGCCAGCAGCTTAGAGGGCGGGAACTCCTACAATGAGCAGTTCTTC. Combining the CDR3 with reference TRBV7-2 and TRBJ2-1 gives the whole variable domain GAGVSQSPSNKVTEKGKDVELRCDPISGHTALYWYRQSLGQGLEFLIYFQGNSAPDKSGLPSDRFSAERTGGSVSTLTIQRTQQEDSAVYLCASSLEGGNSYNEQFFGPGTRLTVL.

The gene calls are TRBV28 and TRBJ2-1, with D possibly TRBD1 on 6 matching bases. The CDR3 consists of 15 residues. Germline loops: CDR1 MDHEN, CDR2 SYDVKM. V lost 2 bases and J 7 bases, leaving 15 bases between the germline ends. This chain's CDR3 is CASSLLGALGNEQFF. CDR3 in DNA: TGTGCCAGCAGTTTACTGGGGGCATTAGGGAATGAGCAGTTCTTC.

The J gene is TRBJ1-3, the V gene TRBV18; TRBD1 matches 7 bases. The length of the CDR3 is 17 residues. V shed 2 bases, J shed 0 bases, and the junction held 7 bases outside the gene matches. Germline V lookup: CDR1 KGHSH, CDR2 LQKENI. The CDR3 here is CASSPTLGQRSGNTIYF. In DNA form, the CDR3 reads TGTGCCAGCTCACCAACGTTGGGACAGCGCTCTGGAAACACCATATATTTT.

The chain employs TRBV6-1 and TRBJ1-4; TRBD1 matches at 9 bases. Germline V gene data show CDR1 as MNHNS and CDR2 as SASEGT. Trimming cost V 7 bases and J 5 bases; bases outside gene matches: 5. The CDR3 spans 14 residues. The CDR3 nucleotides are TGTGCCAGCACTCGGGACAGGGTGAATGAAAAACTGTTTTTT. Encoded protein: CASTRDRVNEKLFF.

This clone has only one observation. The chain links TRBV7-7 to TRBJ1-4, with TRBD1 matching 7 bases. V was clipped by 1 base and J by 3 bases; unmatched bases: 2. Germline V lookup: CDR1 SSHAT, CDR2 FNYEAQ (reference sequence). The CDR3 sequence is 15 residues long. In nucleotides, the CDR3 is TGTGCCAGCAGCTTAGGACAGGGTCCTAATGAAAAACTGTTTTTT. It encodes CASSLGQGPNEKLFF.